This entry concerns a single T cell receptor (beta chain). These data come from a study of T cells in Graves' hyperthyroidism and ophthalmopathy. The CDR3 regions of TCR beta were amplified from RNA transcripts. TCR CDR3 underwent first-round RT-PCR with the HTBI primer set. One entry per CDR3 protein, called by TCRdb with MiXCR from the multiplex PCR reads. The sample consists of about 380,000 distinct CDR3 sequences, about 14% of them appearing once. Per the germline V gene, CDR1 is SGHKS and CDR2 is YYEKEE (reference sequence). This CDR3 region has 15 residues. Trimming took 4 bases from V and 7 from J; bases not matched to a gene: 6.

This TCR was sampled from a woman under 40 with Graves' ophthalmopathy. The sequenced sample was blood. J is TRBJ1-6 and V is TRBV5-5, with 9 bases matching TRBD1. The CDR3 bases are TGTGCCAGCAGCGCCACGACAGGGGGGAATTCACCCCTCCACTTT. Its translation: CASSATTGGNSPLHF.